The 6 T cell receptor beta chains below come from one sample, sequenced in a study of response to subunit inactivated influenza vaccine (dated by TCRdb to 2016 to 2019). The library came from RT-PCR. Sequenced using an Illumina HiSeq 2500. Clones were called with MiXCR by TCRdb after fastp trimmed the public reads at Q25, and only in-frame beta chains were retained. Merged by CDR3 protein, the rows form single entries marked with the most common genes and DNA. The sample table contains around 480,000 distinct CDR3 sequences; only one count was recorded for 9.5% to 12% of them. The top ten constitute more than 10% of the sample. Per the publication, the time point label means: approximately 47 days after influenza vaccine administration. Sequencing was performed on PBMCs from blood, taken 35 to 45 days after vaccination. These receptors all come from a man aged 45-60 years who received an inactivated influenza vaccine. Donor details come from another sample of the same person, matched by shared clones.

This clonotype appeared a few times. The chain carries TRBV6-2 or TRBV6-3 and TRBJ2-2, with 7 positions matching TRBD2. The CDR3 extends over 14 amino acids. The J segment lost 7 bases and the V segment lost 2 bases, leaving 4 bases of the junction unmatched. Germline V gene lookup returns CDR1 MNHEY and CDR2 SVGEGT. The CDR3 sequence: CASSYRGDGGELFF. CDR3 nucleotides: TGTGCCAGCAGTTACCGGGGGGACGGCGGGGAGCTGTTTTTT.

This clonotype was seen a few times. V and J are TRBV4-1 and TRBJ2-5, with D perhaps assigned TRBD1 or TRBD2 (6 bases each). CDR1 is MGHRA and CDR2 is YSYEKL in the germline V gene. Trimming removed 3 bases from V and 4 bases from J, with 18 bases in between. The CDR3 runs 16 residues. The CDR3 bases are TGCGCCAGCAGCCACCGACTAGGGGGAGGTCGAGAGACCCAGTACTTC. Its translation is CASSHRLGGGRETQYF.

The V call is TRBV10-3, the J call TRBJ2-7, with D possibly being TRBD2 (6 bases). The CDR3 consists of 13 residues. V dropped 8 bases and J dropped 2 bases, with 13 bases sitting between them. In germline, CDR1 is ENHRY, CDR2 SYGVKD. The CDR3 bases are TGTGCCATCGGGGGGACTGGCACCTACGAGCAGTACTTC. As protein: CAIGGTGTYEQYF.

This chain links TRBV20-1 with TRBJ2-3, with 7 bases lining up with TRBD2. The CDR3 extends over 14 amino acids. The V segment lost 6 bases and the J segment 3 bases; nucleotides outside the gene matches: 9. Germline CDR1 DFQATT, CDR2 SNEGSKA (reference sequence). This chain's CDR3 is CSAPLAGVTDTQYF. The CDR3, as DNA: TGCAGTGCCCCTCTGGCGGGGGTAACAGATACGCAGTATTTT.

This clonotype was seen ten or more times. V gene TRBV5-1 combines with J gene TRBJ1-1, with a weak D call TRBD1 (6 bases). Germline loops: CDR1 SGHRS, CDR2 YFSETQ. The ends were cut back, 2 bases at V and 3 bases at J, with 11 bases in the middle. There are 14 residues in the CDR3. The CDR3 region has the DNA TGCGCCAGCAGCTTTCAGGGGACGTACACTGAAGCTTTCTTT. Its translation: CASSFQGTYTEAFF. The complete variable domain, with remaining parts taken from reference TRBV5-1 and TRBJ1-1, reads KAGVTQTPRYLIKTRGQQVTLSCSPISGHRSVSWYQQTPGQGLQFLFEYFSETQRNKGNFPGRFSGRQFSNSRSEMNVSTLELGDSALYLCASSFQGTYTEAFFGQGTRLTVV.

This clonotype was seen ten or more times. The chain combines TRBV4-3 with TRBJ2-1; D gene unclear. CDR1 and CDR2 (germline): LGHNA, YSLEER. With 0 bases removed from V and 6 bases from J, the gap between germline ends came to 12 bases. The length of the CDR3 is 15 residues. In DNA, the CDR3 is TGCGCCAGCAGCCAAGATCGGACCCCGACCAATGAGCAGTTCTTC. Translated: CASSQDRTPTNEQFF.